This is a list of T cell receptor beta chains from one sample in a study of human T cells and chemical hapten exposure. TCRdb used MiXCR to reprocess the RACE reads, holding one entry per CDR3 protein. This table holds a few hundred thousand distinct CDR3 sequences, about 6.3% found once. The sample was whole blood, taken in connection with sensitization to the hapten diphenylcyclopropenone (DPC). The receptors derive from a woman under 30 with alopecia areata. Some clones in this sample may be carry-over from other donors' samples. CDR3s include the opening cysteine and the closing phenylalanine or tryptophan. The order of the fields is clone size, V gene, J gene, D gene, CDR3 DNA, CDR3 protein. A D gene is named only where the DNA matches it firmly. A row's size may be missing; if present it is once, few, many or a size class.

size: -; V: TRBV4-2; J: TRBJ1-1; D: -; DNA: TGTGCCAGCAGCCTTTTCGAGGGTGTGAGGACTGAAGCTTTCTTT; CDR3: CASSLFEGVRTEAFF
size: many; V: TRBV5-4; J: TRBJ1-2; D: -; DNA: TGTGCCAGCAGCTTGGATTTAGACTATGGCTACACCTTC; CDR3: CASSLDLDYGYTF
size: many; V: TRBV4-2; J: TRBJ1-6; D: -; DNA: TGTGCCAGCAGCCAAGAGGATCGGGACTTCATCCACTTT; CDR3: CASSQEDRDFIHF
size: many; V: TRBV18; J: TRBJ1-5; D: -; DNA: TGTGCCAGCTCACCACCCGCGGGCTATCAGCCCCAGCATTTT; CDR3: CASSPPAGYQPQHF
size: many; V: TRBV4-3; J: TRBJ1-6; D: -; DNA: TGCGCCAGCAGCCAACTTCCGCACAGCCTTAATTCACCCCTCCACTTT; CDR3: CASSQLPHSLNSPLHF
size: few; V: TRBV2; J: TRBJ1-6; D: TRBD1; DNA: TGTGCCAGCAGTGAGGGACAGTTTAATTCACCCCTCCACTTT; CDR3: CASSEGQFNSPLHF
size: few; V: TRBV29-1; J: TRBJ2-7; D: TRBD2; DNA: TGCAGCGTTACTAGCGGGGGCCCCTACGAGCAGTACTTC; CDR3: CSVTSGGPYEQYF
size: -; V: TRBV5-1; J: TRBJ2-2; D: -; DNA: TGCGCCAGCAGCTTGGAGGGGCAGGCGAACACCGGGGAGCTGTTTTTT; CDR3: CASSLEGQANTGELFF
size: few; V: TRBV18; J: TRBJ2-7; D: -; DNA: TGTGCCAGCTCACCCCGGTCTGCTAGCGCCTACGAGCAGTACTTC; CDR3: CASSPRSASAYEQYF
size: many; V: TRBV5-1; J: TRBJ2-3; D: -; DNA: TGCGCCAGCAGCGAAAAACTATCAGGGACAGATACGCAGTATTTT; CDR3: CASSEKLSGTDTQYF
size: few; V: TRBV16; J: TRBJ1-6; D: -; DNA: TGTGCCAGCAGCCAATCCCGACACGTGGGTTCACCCCTCCACTTT; CDR3: CASSQSRHVGSPLHF
size: -; V: TRBV7-2; J: TRBJ2-5; D: -; DNA: TGTGCCAGCAGCTCGCCAACTAGTTCCCCAGAGACCCAGTACTTC; CDR3: CASSSPTSSPETQYF
size: many; V: TRBV20-1; J: TRBJ1-6; D: -; DNA: TGCAGTGCTAGAGTCCTCGGACGGGAGGTTCTAGGACCCCTCCACTTT; CDR3: CSARVLGREVLGPLHF
size: many; V: TRBV6-5; J: TRBJ1-5; D: TRBD1; DNA: TGTGCCAGCAGTTACCCGACAGGGCCCGGACAGCCCCAGCATTTT; CDR3: CASSYPTGPGQPQHF
size: few; V: TRBV20-1; J: TRBJ2-3; D: TRBD2; DNA: TGCAGTGCCATGACTAGCGGGGGAACAGATACGCAGTATTTT; CDR3: CSAMTSGGTDTQYF
size: many; V: TRBV6-1; J: TRBJ1-6; D: TRBD1; DNA: TGTGCCAGCAGTGATTTACAGGGGGGCAATTCACCCCTCCACTTT; CDR3: CASSDLQGGNSPLHF
size: few; V: TRBV14; J: TRBJ2-7; D: -; DNA: TGTGCCAGCAGCCAAACTTTTAGGACAGCTAACTACGAGCAGTACTTC; CDR3: CASSQTFRTANYEQYF
size: -; V: TRBV6-5; J: TRBJ2-2; D: -; DNA: TGTGCCAGCTTGGGCACGTGGACCGGGGAGCTGTTTTTT; CDR3: CASLGTWTGELFF
size: -; V: TRBV4-2; J: TRBJ1-1; D: -; DNA: TGTGCCAGCAGCCAAGGGAGGGGAAGGGGGGACATCGAAGCTTTCTTT; CDR3: CASSQGRGRGDIEAFF
size: many; V: TRBV27; J: TRBJ1-4; D: -; DNA: TGTGCCAGCAGTTCTAAGAGCTCAACTAATGAAAAACTGTTTTTT; CDR3: CASSSKSSTNEKLFF
size: many; V: TRBV6-2/TRBV6-3; J: TRBJ1-4; D: -; DNA: TGTGCCAGCAGTTACTCGACGCTACGGGCAAAACTGTTTTTT; CDR3: CASSYSTLRAKLFF
size: many; V: TRBV15; J: TRBJ2-1; D: -; DNA: TGTGCCACCAGCAGCGAACGGACCTACAATGAGCAGTTCTTC; CDR3: CATSSERTYNEQFF
size: many; V: TRBV2; J: TRBJ1-1; D: -; DNA: TGTGCCAGCACCACGGGACTCTTCACTGAAGCTTTCTTT; CDR3: CASTTGLFTEAFF